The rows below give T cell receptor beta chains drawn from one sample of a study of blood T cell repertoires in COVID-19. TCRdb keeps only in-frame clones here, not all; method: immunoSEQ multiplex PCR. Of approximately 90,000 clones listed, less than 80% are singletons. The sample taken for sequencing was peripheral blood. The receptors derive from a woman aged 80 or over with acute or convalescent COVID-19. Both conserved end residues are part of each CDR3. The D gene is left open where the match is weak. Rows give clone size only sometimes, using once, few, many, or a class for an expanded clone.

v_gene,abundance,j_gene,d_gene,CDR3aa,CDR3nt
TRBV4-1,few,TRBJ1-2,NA,CASSARTVKDNYGYTF,TGCGCCAGCAGCGCCCGGACAGTTAAGGATAACTATGGCTACACCTTC
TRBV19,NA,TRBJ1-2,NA,CARMISTGLDGYTF,TGTGCCAGGATGATCTCGACAGGATTGGATGGCTACACCTTC
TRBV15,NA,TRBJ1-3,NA,CATSRERGGSSSGNTIYF,TGTGCCACCAGCAGAGAGAGAGGAGGGTCGAGCTCTGGAAACACCATATATTTT
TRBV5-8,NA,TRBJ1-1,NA,CASSPGRGGTEAFF,TGTGCCAGCAGCCCCGGGAGGGGGGGCACTGAAGCTTTCTTT
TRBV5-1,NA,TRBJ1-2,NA,CASSLDGSDAYGYTF,TGCGCCAGCAGCTTGGATGGGAGTGACGCCTATGGCTACACCTTC
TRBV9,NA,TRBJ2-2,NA,CASRPTTFGELFF,TGTGCCAGCAGGCCTACCACTTTCGGGGAGCTGTTTTTT
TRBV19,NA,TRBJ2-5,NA,CASRVGGQETQYF,TGTGCCAGTAGGGTGGGCGGGCAAGAGACCCAGTACTTC
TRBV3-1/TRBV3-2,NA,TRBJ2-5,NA,CASSQRGQETQYF,TGTGCCAGCAGCCAACGGGGACAAGAGACCCAGTACTTC
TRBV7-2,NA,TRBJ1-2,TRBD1,CASSPGQGRGYTF,TGTGCCAGCAGCCCCGGACAGGGGCGGGGCTACACCTTC
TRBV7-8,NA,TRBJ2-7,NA,CASSLRVWDGQKREQYF,TGTGCCAGCAGCTTAAGGGTATGGGATGGACAGAAACGGGAGCAGTACTTC
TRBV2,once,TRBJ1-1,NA,CASTPQQLNTEAFF,TGTGCCAGCACCCCACAGCAACTGAACACTGAAGCTTTCTTT
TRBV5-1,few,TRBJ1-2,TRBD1,CASGPGQGSLRANYGYTF,TGCGCCAGCGGACCGGGACAGGGAAGTTTAAGAGCTAACTATGGCTACACCTTC
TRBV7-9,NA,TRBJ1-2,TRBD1,CASSLGGTVGGYTF,TGTGCCAGCAGCTTAGGCGGGACAGTTGGTGGCTACACCTTC
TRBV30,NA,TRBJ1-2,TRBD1,CAWSGQGRSGYTF,TGTGCCTGGAGCGGACAGGGGCGAAGTGGCTACACCTTC
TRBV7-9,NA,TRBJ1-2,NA,CASSLGSGLVGYTF,TGTGCCAGCAGCCTCGGATCGGGTCTCGTTGGCTACACCTTC
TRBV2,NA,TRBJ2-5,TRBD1,CASGERQGVLYQETQYF,TGTGCCAGCGGTGAGCGGCAGGGGGTTCTCTACCAAGAGACCCAGTACTTC
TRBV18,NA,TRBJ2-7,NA,CASSPPEWGVSEQYF,TGTGCCAGCTCACCACCTGAGTGGGGGGTAAGCGAGCAGTACTTC
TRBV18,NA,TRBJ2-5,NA,CASSPGGETQYF,TGTGCCAGCTCTCCGGGTGGGGAGACCCAGTACTTC
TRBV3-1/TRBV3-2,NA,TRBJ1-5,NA,CASSQVGGNQPQHF,TGTGCCAGCAGCCAAGTTGGCGGTAATCAGCCCCAGCATTTT
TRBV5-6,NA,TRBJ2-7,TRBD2,CASTRGGQQTLYEQYF,TGTGCCAGCACTCGGGGGGGCCAACAGACTCTCTACGAGCAGTACTTC
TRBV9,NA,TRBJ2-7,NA,CASSVEGGDSPYEQYF,TGTGCCAGCAGCGTAGAAGGAGGGGACAGCCCCTACGAGCAGTACTTC
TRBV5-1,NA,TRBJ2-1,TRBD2,CASSLGGLAGVNEQFF,TGCGCCAGCAGCTTGGGTGGACTAGCGGGGGTCAATGAGCAGTTCTTC
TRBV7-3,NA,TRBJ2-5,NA,CASSLVGQETQYF,TGTGCCAGCAGCTTAGTCGGCCAAGAGACCCAGTACTTC
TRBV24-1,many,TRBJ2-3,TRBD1,CATSGVQGAPRYF,TGTGCCACCAGTGGGGTACAGGGGGCCCCCAGGTATTTT
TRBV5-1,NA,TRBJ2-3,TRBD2,CASSSLAGEVDTQYF,TGCGCCAGCAGCTCCCTGGCGGGGGAGGTAGATACGCAGTATTTT
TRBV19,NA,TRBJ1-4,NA,CASSGRGSEKLFF,TGTGCCAGTAGTGGGAGGGGATCGGAGAAACTGTTTTTT
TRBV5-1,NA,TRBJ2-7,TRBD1,CASSPRQGGNEQYF,TGCGCCAGCAGCCCGCGACAGGGGGGGAACGAGCAGTACTTC
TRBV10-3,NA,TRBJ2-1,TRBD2,CAISGGKRGDYNEQFF,TGTGCCATCAGTGGAGGGAAGCGGGGGGATTACAATGAGCAGTTCTTC
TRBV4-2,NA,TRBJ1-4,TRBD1,CASSQDMGQGNEKLFF,TGTGCCAGCAGCCAAGATATGGGACAGGGTAATGAAAAACTGTTTTTT